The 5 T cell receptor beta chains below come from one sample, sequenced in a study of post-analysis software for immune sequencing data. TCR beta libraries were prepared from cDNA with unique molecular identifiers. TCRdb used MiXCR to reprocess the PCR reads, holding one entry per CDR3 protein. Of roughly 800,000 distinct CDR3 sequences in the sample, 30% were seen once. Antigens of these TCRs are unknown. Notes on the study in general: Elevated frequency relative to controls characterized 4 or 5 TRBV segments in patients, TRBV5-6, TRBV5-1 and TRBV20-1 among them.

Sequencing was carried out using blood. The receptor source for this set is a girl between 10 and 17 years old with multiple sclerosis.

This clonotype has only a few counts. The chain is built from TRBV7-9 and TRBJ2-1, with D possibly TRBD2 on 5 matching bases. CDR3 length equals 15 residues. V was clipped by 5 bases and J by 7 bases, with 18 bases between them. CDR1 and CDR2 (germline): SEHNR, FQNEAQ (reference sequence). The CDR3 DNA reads TGTGCCAGCAGCGGAGGTGTGGGATATGGTAATGAGCAGTTCTTC. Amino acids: CASSGGVGYGNEQFF.

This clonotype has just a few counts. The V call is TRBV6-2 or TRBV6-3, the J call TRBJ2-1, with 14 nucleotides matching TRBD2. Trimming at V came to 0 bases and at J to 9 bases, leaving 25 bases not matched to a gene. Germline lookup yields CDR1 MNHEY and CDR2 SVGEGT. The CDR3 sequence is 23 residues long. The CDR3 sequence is CASSYSGQGATGTSGGEHGEQFF. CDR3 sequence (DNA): TGTGCCAGCAGTTACTCGGGGCAGGGGGCCACCGGGACTAGCGGGGGTGAACATGGTGAGCAGTTCTTC.

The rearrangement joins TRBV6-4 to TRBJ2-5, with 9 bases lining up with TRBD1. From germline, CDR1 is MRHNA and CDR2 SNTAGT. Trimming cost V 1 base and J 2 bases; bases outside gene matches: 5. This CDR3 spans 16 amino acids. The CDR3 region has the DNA TGTGCCAGCAGTGACTTAAATGACAGGGGGCAAGAGACCCAGTACTTC. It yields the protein CASSDLNDRGQETQYF.

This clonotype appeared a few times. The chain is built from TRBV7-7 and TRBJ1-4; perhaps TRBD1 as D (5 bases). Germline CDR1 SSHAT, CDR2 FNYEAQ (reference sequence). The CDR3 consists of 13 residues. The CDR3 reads CARGSGAGEKLFF. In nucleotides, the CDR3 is TGTGCGAGAGGGTCGGGCGCAGGGGAAAAACTGTTTTTT.

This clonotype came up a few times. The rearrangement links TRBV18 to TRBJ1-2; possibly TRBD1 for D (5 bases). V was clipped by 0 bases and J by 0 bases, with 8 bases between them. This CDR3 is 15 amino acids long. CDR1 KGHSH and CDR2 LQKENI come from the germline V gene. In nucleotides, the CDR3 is TGTGCCAGCTCACCACCACAGGCTCCTAACTATGGCTACACCTTC. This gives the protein CASSPPQAPNYGYTF.